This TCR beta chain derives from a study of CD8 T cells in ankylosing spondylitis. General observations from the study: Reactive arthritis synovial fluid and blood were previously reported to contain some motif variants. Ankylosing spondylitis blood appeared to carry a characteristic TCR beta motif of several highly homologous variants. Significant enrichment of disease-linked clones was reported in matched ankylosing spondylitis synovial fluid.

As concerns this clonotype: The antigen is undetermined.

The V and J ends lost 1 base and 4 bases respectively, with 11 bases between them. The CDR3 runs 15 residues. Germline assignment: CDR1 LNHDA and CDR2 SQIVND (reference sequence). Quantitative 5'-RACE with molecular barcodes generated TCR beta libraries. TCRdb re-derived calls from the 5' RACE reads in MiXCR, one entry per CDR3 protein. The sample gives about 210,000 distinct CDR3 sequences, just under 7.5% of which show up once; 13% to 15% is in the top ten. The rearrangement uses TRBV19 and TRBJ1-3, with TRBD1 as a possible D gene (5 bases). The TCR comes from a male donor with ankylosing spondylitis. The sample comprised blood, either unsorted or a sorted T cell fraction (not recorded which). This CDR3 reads CASSIATGLGNTIYF. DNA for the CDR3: TGTGCCAGTAGTATAGCTACGGGACTCGGAAACACCATATATTTT.